The T cell receptor (beta chain) described here comes from a study of tumor-infiltrating lymphocytes in primary liver carcinoma. Study-level background: Maximum tumor diameters ranged from about 4.2 to 11 cm, stage T1-T3 N0M0. Study observations and caveats: Researchers found tumor-adjacent and tumor-blood pairs overlapped less than tumor region pairs. Tumors carried a top-250-clone fraction significantly exceeding that of blood (p = 0.039).

Production of TCR beta cDNA used 400 to 650 ng total RNA together with a constant-region primer. Three rounds of nested multiplex PCR with slightly modified ARM-PCR produced TCR beta libraries. With TRBV1-TRBV30 forward primers and a C-beta reverse primer, the first two PCR rounds were run for approximately 9 cycles each. TCRdb redid the calling of the multiplex PCR reads with MiXCR, one entry per CDR3 protein. The data contain approximately 76,000 distinct CDR3 sequences, around 75% of them singletons. Trimming pared 2 bases from V and 0 bases from J, leaving 8 bases between. Per germline, CDR1 ENHRY and CDR2 SYGVKD. The CDR3 extends over 15 amino acids. RNA and DNA were co-extracted from about 19-30 mg of unsorted bulk tissue. Treatment-naive at the time, the patients had chronic HBV infection. Of note for this clonotype: Its matching antigen is unknown.

What was sequenced was liver tumor tissue from sampling region 4. Subset: tumor region T4, right-lateral pole. The gene calls are TRBV10-3 and TRBJ1-5; no firm D call. The TCR originated in a woman aged 60-75 years with primary liver carcinoma and hepatitis B virus infection. DNA for the CDR3: TGTGCCATCAGTGAGGGGCAGGCTAGCAATCAGCCCCAGCATTTT. It is translated as CAISEGQASNQPQHF.